This is a list of T cell receptor beta chains from one sample in a study of CD8 T cells in ankylosing spondylitis. TCRdb itself ran the 5' RACE reads through MiXCR, one entry per CDR3 protein. The table records a few hundred thousand distinct CDR3 sequences, about a fifth of them present only once. What was sequenced was blood, either unsorted or a sorted T cell fraction (not recorded which). The origin of the receptors is a male donor with ankylosing spondylitis. Both conserved end residues are part of each CDR3.

>TRBJ2-2|TRBV20-1
CSARPGLAGGTGELFF
>TRBJ2-1|TRBV19
CASSGSFSYNEQFF
>TRBJ2-1|TRBV5-1
CASSLSRFGSSYNEQFF
>TRBJ1-5|TRBV19
CASSRTGGSQPQHF
>TRBJ2-1|TRBV24-1
CATSSSLIVNEQFF
>TRBJ1-1|TRBV12-3/TRBV12-4
CASKVQGETEAFF
>TRBJ2-5|TRBV21-1
CASSNRGSAETQYF
>TRBJ2-7|TRBV7-2
CASSLLIPSGIREQYF
>TRBJ2-5|TRBV7-8
CASSFGERETQYF
>TRBJ2-7|TRBV7-2
CASSVEALREQYF
>TRBJ2-3|TRBV12-5
CASGLGDTQYF
>TRBJ2-7|TRBV29-1
CSVGTGISYEQYF
>TRBJ2-2|TRBV5-1
CASSPRDLTGELFF
>TRBJ1-3|TRBV6-7
CASSYSIGLGGNTIYF
>TRBJ2-3|TRBV12-5
CASGFEQGYGDTQYF
>TRBJ1-4|TRBV4-2
CASSQDLTGVEKLFF
>TRBJ1-1|TRBV25-1
CASRADRVNTEAFF
>TRBJ1-1|TRBV2
CASKIGLGDTEAFF
>TRBJ2-1|TRBV19
CASSIASGRMNEQFF
>TRBJ2-1|TRBV6-1
CASSVAGGSNEQFF
>TRBJ1-5|TRBV20-1
CSASGHWDQPQHF
>TRBJ2-3|TRBV12-3/TRBV12-4
CASSNGATDTQYF
>TRBJ1-1|TRBV20-1
CSAMLNTEAFF
>TRBJ2-1|TRBV12-3/TRBV12-4
CASSFQDYNNEQFF
>TRBJ2-7|TRBV11-3
CASSLFGLAGAYEQYF
>TRBJ2-3|TRBV4-1
CASSLSTTRSTDTQYF
>TRBJ2-2|TRBV5-1
CASSLVLAGGELFF
>TRBJ1-4|TRBV7-9
CASSLGVRVDEKLFF
>TRBJ1-1|TRBV7-8
CASSLVTLNTEAFF
>TRBJ2-3|TRBV6-1
CASSVDARDTQYF
>TRBJ1-5|TRBV12-3/TRBV12-4
CASSLWADYLDRQPQHF
>TRBJ1-5|TRBV20-1
CSARDPGLKNQPQHF
>TRBJ1-1|TRBV5-1
CASSLQTGANTEAFF
>TRBJ2-1|TRBV9
CASSVGLARSYNEQFF
>TRBJ2-5|TRBV29-1
CSVEDLTRGPGETQYF
>TRBJ2-6|TRBV3-1
CASSQVSGANVLTF
>TRBJ2-1|TRBV4-2
CASSQEGPFEQFF
>TRBJ2-4|TRBV7-6
CASSLAPREGKNIQYF
>TRBJ2-1|TRBV11-2
CASSLDRASGTNEQFF
>TRBJ2-1|TRBV12-3/TRBV12-4
CASSLGIGTPDNEQFF
>TRBJ2-7|TRBV20-1
CSARGNYEQYF
>TRBJ1-5|TRBV18
CASSPRQDQPQHF
>TRBJ2-3|TRBV6-5
CASSYGAGTALSTDTQYF
>TRBJ2-2|TRBV7-3
CASSQNLWTSGHTGELFF
>TRBJ2-1|TRBV12-3/TRBV12-4
CASTLAGGTTNEQFF
>TRBJ1-1|TRBV4-2
CASSRVLQGNTEAFF
>TRBJ2-1|TRBV20-1
CSALPRSASGRDHEQFF
>TRBJ1-5|TRBV20-1
CSARTGYSNQPQHF
>TRBJ2-7|TRBV7-9
CASSLSGSQYEQYF
>TRBJ2-7|TRBV11-2
CASSLVGGTGGNEQYF
>TRBJ2-1|TRBV20-1
CSARDTNSYNEQFF
>TRBJ2-1|TRBV28
CASSFPGQRNEQFF
>TRBJ1-1|TRBV11-3
CASSLGRMNTEAFF
>TRBJ2-3|TRBV7-2
CASSLGRYTDTQYF
>TRBJ1-5|TRBV18
CASSPDNNQPQHF
>TRBJ2-3|TRBV18
CASSYRTAYTDTQYF
>TRBJ2-5|TRBV7-9
CASSFPPLAGQETQYF